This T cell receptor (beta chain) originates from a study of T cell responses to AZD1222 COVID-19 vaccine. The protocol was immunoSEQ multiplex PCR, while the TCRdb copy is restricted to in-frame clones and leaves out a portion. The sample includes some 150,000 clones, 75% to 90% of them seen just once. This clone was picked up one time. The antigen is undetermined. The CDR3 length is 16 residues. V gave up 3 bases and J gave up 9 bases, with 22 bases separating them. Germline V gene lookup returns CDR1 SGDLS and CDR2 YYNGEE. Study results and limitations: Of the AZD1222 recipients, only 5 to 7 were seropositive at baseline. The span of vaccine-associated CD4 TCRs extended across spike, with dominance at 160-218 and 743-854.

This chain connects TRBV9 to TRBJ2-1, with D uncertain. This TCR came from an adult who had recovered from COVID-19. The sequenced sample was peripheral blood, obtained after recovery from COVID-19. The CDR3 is CASSGSRGLGSAEQFF. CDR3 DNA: TGTGCCAGCAGCGGATCCAGAGGCCTAGGTTCAGCTGAGCAGTTCTTC.